The 5 T cell receptor beta chains below were found in one sample sequenced in a study of siplizumab effects on memory and regulatory T cells. Researchers maintained the mixed lymphocyte reaction cells in coculture at 37°C for less than seven days. These TCRs are of unknown antigen specificity. Produced via immunoSEQ multiplex PCR; TCRdb's table is partial and in-frame only. The sample holds approximately 5,000 clones, about 50% seen once. The specimen was CFSE-low (dividing) CD8+ T cells sorted from an allogeneic mixed lymphocyte reaction. Every receptor here comes from a human donor in good health; the cells came from an allogeneic mixed lymphocyte reaction. Some clones in this sample may be carry-over from other donors' samples.

This sequence joins TRBV19 and TRBJ2-1, with D possibly TRBD1 on 5 matching bases. This CDR3 has 17 residues. Germline values: CDR1 LNHDA, CDR2 SQIVND (reference sequence). Trimming left V 6 bases short and J 0 bases short, with 18 bases between. The CDR3 DNA is TGTGCCAGTAGGTTACAGGTCAACCCTAGCTCCTACAATGAGCAGTTCTTC. This sequence encodes CASRLQVNPSSYNEQFF.

The V and J genes are TRBV7-9 and TRBJ2-7, with 7 positions matching TRBD1. With 3 bases clipped from V and 5 bases from J, the junction kept 4 bases outside the gene matches. The CDR3 totals 13 residues. The V gene's germline CDR1 is SEHNR and CDR2 FQNEAQ (reference sequence). The CDR3 nucleotides are TGTGCCAGCAGCTTCCCTGACAGGGACGAGCAGTACTTC. Translated: CASSFPDRDEQYF.

This clone counts as medium-sized. This chain joins TRBV9 and TRBJ2-3; D gene ambiguous. Trimming took 0 bases from V and 3 from J, leaving 8 bases between them. Germline V gene lookup returns CDR1 SGDLS and CDR2 YYNGEE. This CDR3 comprises 14 residues. The CDR3 loop is CASSVDSSTDTQYF. In nucleotides, the CDR3 is TGTGCCAGCAGCGTAGATAGCTCAACAGATACGCAGTATTTT.

V and J are TRBV28 and TRBJ2-5; D may be TRBD2 (5 bases). CDR1 and CDR2 (germline): MDHEN, SYDVKM. CDR3 size: 13 residues. V lost 5 bases, J lost 4 bases, and 11 bases lay in between. In DNA, the CDR3 is TGTGCCAGCAGTCCCATTGAGGGAGAGACCCAGTACTTC. Translated: CASSPIEGETQYF.

A few counts support this clone. This chain uses TRBV15 with TRBJ2-7; no firm D call. Trimming took off 0 bases at V and 5 bases at J, with 5 bases between the two ends. The germline V gene has CDR1 LNHNV and CDR2 YYDKDF (reference sequence). CDR3 size: 12 residues. The CDR3 sequence is CATSRDWDEQYF. The CDR3 DNA follows: TGTGCCACCAGCAGAGACTGGGACGAGCAGTACTTC.